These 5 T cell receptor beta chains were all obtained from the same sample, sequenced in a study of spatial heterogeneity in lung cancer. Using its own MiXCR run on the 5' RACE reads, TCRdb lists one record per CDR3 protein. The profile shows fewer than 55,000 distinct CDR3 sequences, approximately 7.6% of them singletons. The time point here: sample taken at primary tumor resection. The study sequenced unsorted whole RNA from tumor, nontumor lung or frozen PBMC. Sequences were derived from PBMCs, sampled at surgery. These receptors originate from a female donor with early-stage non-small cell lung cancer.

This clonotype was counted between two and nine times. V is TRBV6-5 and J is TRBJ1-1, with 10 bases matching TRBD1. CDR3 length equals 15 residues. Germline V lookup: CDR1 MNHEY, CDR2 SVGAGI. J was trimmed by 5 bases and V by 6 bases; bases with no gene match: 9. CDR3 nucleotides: TGTGCCAGCAGGACAGGGGGCCGGGTCGGTACTGAAGCTTTCTTT. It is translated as CASRTGGRVGTEAFF.

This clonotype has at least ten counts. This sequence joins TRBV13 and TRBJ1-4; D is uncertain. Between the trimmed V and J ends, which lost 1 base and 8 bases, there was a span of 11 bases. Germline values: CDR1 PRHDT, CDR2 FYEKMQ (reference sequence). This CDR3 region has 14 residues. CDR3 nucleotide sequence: TGTGCCAGCAGCTTAGCCGTCGTAGGGGAAAAACTGTTTTTT. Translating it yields CASSLAVVGEKLFF. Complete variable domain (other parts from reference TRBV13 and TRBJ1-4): AAGVIQSPRHLIKEKRETATLKCYPIPRHDTVYWYQQGPGQDPQFLISFYEKMQSDKGSIPDRFSAQQFSDYHSELNMSSLELGDSALYFCASSLAVVGEKLFFGSGTQLSVL.

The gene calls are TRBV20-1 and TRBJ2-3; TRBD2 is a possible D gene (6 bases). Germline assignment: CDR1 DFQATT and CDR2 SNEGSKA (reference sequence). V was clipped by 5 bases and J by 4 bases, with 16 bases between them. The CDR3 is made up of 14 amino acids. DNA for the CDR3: TGCAGTGCTCCCAAGGGAGGCCCCGCAGATACGCAGTATTTT. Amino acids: CSAPKGGPADTQYF.

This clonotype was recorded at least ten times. Here the CDR3 reads CASSPGLAGFFSTDTQYF. In DNA form, the CDR3 reads TGTGCCAGCAGCCCGGGACTAGCGGGGTTTTTTAGCACAGATACGCAGTATTTT. The chain carries TRBV7-8 and TRBJ2-3, with TRBD2 matching over 13 bases. The germline V gene encodes CDR1 SGHVS and CDR2 FQNEAQ. CDR3 length equals 18 residues. With 5 bases clipped from V and 0 bases from J, the junction kept 8 bases outside the gene matches.

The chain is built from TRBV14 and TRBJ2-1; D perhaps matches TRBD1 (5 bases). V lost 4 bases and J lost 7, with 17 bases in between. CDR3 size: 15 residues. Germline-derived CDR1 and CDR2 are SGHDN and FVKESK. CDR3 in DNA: TGTGCCAGCAGCCTACTTATGACAGCTTTAAATGAGCAGTTCTTC. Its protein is CASSLLMTALNEQFF. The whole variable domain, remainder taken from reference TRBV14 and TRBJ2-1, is EAGVTQFPSHSVIEKGQTVTLRCDPISGHDNLYWYRRVMGKEIKFLLHFVKESKQDESGMPNNRFLAERTGGTYSTLKVQPAELEDSGVYFCASSLLMTALNEQFFGPGTRLTVL.